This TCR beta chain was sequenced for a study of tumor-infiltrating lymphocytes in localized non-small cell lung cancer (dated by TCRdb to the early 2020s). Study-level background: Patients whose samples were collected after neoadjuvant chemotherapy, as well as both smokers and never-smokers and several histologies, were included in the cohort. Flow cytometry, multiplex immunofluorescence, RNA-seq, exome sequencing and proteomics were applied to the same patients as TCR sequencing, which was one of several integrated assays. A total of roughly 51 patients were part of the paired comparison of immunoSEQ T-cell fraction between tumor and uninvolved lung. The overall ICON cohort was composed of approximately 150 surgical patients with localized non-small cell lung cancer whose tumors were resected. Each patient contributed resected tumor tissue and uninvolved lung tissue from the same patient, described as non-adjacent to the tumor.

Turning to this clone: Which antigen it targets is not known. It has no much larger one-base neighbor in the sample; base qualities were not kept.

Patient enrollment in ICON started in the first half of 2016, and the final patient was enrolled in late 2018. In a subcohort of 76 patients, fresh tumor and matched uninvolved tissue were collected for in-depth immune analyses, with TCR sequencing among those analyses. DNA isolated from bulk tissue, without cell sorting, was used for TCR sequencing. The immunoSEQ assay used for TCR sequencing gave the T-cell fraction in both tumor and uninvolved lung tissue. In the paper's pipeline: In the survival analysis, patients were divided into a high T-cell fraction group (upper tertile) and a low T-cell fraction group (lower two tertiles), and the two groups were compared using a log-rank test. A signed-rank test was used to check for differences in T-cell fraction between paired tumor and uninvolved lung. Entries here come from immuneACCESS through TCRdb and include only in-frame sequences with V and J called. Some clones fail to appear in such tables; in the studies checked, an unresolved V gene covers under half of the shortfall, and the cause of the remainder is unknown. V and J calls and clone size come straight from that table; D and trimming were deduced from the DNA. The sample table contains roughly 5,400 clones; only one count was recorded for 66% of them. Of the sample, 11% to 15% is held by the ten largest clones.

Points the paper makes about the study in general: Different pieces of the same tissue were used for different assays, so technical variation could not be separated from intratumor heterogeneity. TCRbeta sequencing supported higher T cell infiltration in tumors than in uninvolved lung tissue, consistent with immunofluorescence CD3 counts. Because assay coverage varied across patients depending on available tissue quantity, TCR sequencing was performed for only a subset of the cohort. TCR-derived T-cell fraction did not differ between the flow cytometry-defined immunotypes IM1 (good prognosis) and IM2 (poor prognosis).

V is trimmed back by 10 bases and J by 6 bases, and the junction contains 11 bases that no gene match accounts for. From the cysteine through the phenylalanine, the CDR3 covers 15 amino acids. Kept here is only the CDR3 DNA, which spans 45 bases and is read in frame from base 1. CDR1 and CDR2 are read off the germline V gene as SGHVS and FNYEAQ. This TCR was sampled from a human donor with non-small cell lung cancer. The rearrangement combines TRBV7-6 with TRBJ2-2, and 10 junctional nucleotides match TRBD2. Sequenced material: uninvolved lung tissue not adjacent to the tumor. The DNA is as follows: TGTGCCACAAACGCGGGACTAGCGTACGCCGGGGAGCTGTTTTTT. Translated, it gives CATNAGLAYAGELFF.